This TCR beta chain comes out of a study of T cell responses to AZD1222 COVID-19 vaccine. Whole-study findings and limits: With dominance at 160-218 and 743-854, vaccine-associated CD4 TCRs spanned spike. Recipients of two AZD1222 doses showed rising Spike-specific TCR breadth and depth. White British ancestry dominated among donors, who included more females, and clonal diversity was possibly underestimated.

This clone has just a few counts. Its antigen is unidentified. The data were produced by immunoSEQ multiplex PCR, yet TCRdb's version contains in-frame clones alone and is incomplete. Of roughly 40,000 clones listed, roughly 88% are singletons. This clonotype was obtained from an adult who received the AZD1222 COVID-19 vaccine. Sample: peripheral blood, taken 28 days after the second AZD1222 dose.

The CDR3 region has the DNA TGTGCCAGCAGCTCAAACAGGGTTCCAGGGGCCAACGTCCTGACTTTC. Protein sequence: CASSSNRVPGANVLTF. The chain employs TRBV7-8 and TRBJ2-6; D perhaps matches TRBD1 (6 bases). This CDR3 has 16 residues. CDR1 is SGHVS, CDR2 FQNEAQ, per germline. The V and J ends lost 4 bases and 4 bases respectively, with 14 bases between them.